This is a list of T cell receptor beta chains from one sample in a study of Tregs in tolerant kidney transplant recipients. The assay was immunoSEQ multiplex PCR, and TCRdb's table has in-frame clones only and misses some. The sample contains 84,000 or so clones, 90% to 95% of which appear only once. The specimen comprised CD4+ T cells from blood (PBMCs), sampled 12 months after the transplant. Source of these receptors: a human patient who received a combined kidney and bone marrow transplant. A subset of T cells may come from the graft donor. CDR3s include the opening cysteine and the closing phenylalanine or tryptophan. The order of the fields is J gene, D gene, V gene, clone size, CDR3 DNA, CDR3 protein. D genes are given only for firm matches. Part of the rows lack a size; the others show once, few, many or a class for expanded clones.

>TRBJ2-7|TRBD1|TRBV29-1|NA
TGCAGCGCTCCACAGGGGGAGATGCAGTACTTC
CSAPQGEMQYF
>TRBJ2-3|NA|TRBV29-1|once
TGCAGCGTTGGGCCAGATACGCAGTATTTT
CSVGPDTQYF
>TRBJ2-7|NA|TRBV7-9|NA
TGTGCCAGCTCCCTGTCCGGGGTCTACGAGCAGTACTTC
CASSLSGVYEQYF
>TRBJ2-3|TRBD2|TRBV7-8|NA
TGTGCCAGCAGCGCTATCCTAAGCGGGGGAGGTTTTAGCACAGATACGCAGTATTTT
CASSAILSGGGFSTDTQYF
>TRBJ1-1|NA|TRBV5-5|NA
TGTGCCAGCAGCTTGATCGGGGATCACACTGAAGCTTTCTTT
CASSLIGDHTEAFF
>TRBJ2-2|TRBD2|TRBV19|once
TGTGCCAGTAGTCCCCTAGCGGGAAACACCGGGGAGCTGTTTTTT
CASSPLAGNTGELFF
>TRBJ1-4|TRBD1|TRBV7-9|NA
TGTGCCAGCAGCTCCGGGACAGGAACCGAAAAACTGTTTTTT
CASSSGTGTEKLFF
>TRBJ2-5|NA|TRBV5-1|NA
TGCGCCAGCAGCCTGGAGGGGCGGGGAGAGACCCAGTACTTC
CASSLEGRGETQYF
>TRBJ2-6|TRBD1|TRBV18|NA
TGTGCCAGCTCACCAATACAGGGGAAGTCTGGGGCCAACGTCCTGACTTTC
CASSPIQGKSGANVLTF
>TRBJ2-7|TRBD2|TRBV10-2|once
TGCGCCAGCAGCAGGACTAGCGGGTTTTACGAGCAGTACTTC
CASSRTSGFYEQYF
>TRBJ2-2|TRBD2|TRBV18|NA
TGTGCCAGCTCACGGGGACTAGCGGAGATTACCGGGGAGCTGTTTTTT
CASSRGLAEITGELFF
>TRBJ2-7|TRBD1|TRBV27|NA
TGTGCCAGCTTACGGGACAGCAAGACCTGCGAGCAGTACTTC
CASLRDSKTCEQYF
>TRBJ2-5|NA|TRBV10-3|NA
TGTGCCATCAGTGTTAAGGGGAATTCGCAAGAGACCCAGTACTTC
CAISVKGNSQETQYF
>TRBJ2-1|NA|TRBV7-2|NA
TGTGCCAGCAGCTTGGTCGGGTGGATCTCCTACAATGAGCAGTTCTTC
CASSLVGWISYNEQFF
>TRBJ2-1|NA|TRBV7-9|NA
TGTGCCAGCACCCTGGGCCAGTCCTACAATGAGCAGTTCTTC
CASTLGQSYNEQFF
>TRBJ2-7|NA|TRBV25-1|NA
TGTGCCAGCAGTGAAGGTCGGGGTGGCGAGCAGTACTTC
CASSEGRGGEQYF
>TRBJ1-2|NA|TRBV4-3|NA
TGCGCCAGCAGCCAAGTAGGAGGGTCTGGCTACACCTTC
CASSQVGGSGYTF
>TRBJ2-1|TRBD2|TRBV10-2|NA
TGCGCCAGCAGCGCGACTAGCGGGGGCCACAATGAGCAGTTCTTC
CASSATSGGHNEQFF
>TRBJ2-3|TRBD1|TRBV5-4|NA
TGTGCCAGCAGCTTGACAGGGGGCCACACAGATACGCAGTATTTT
CASSLTGGHTDTQYF
>TRBJ2-5|NA|TRBV7-2|NA
TGTGCCAGCACCCGGGGGTTTCAAGAGACCCAGTACTTC
CASTRGFQETQYF
>TRBJ2-6|NA|TRBV10-3|NA
TGTGCCATCAGTGAGGAGGCAGTAGAAGCTGGGGCCAACGTCCTGACTTTC
CAISEEAVEAGANVLTF
>TRBJ1-6|TRBD1|TRBV2|once
TGTGCCAGCAGGGGCCCAGGGGGGAATTCACCCCTCCACTTT
CASRGPGGNSPLHF
>TRBJ1-4|NA|TRBV10-3|once
TGTGCCATCAGCCAAGGGGGTGGTGGCGAAAAACTGTTTTTT
CAISQGGGGEKLFF
>TRBJ1-5|NA|TRBV27|once
TGTGCCAGCAGTCCGGACAGAAATCAGCCCCAGCATTTT
CASSPDRNQPQHF
>TRBJ2-2|TRBD2|TRBV19|NA
TGTGCCAGTAGTATAGAGTTCACTAGCGGCGGGAACACCGGGGAGCTGTTTTTT
CASSIEFTSGGNTGELFF
>TRBJ2-2|NA|TRBV7-2|NA
TGTGCCAGCAGCTACCAGGGTAACACCGGGGAGCTGTTTTTT
CASSYQGNTGELFF
>TRBJ2-1|TRBD2|TRBV7-2|NA
TGTGCCAGCAGCGGGACTAGCGGGGCCAATGAGCAGTTCTTC
CASSGTSGANEQFF
>TRBJ2-7|TRBD2|TRBV7-9|NA
TGTGCCAGCAGCATTAGCGGGGGGACCTACGAGCAGTACTTC
CASSISGGTYEQYF
>TRBJ2-1|NA|TRBV25-1|NA
TGTGCCAGCAGTGAATGGCGGGAAACGGGCAATGAGCAGTTCTTC
CASSEWRETGNEQFF
>TRBJ2-1|TRBD2|TRBV28|NA
TGTGCCAGCAGCGCGGGACTAGCGAAAGAGCAGTTCTTC
CASSAGLAKEQFF
>TRBJ2-1|TRBD1|TRBV28|NA
TGTGCCAGCAGTTCAGCGAAGGGGGGACAGGGAAATGAGCAGTTCTTC
CASSSAKGGQGNEQFF
>TRBJ1-2|NA|TRBV7-9|NA
TGTGCCAGCAGCTTATTGGGACTTACTTTCGGCAACACCTTC
CASSLLGLTFGNTF
>TRBJ1-3|NA|TRBV7-2|NA
TGTGCCAGCAGTCCTCGTCTCTCTGGAAACACCATATATTTT
CASSPRLSGNTIYF
>TRBJ2-5|TRBD2|TRBV6-1|NA
TGTGCCAGCAGTGAAGTCGGCGGGGGACCCCAAGAGACCCAGTACTTC
CASSEVGGGPQETQYF
>TRBJ2-5|TRBD2|TRBV4-2|NA
TGTGCCAGCAGCCAAGCCCGATTACTAGCGGGAGTGGGGGAGACCCAGTACTTC
CASSQARLLAGVGETQYF
>TRBJ2-3|NA|TRBV7-6|NA
TGTGCCAGCAGTTCTGAACAGGGGAGGTACACAGATACGCAGTATTTT
CASSSEQGRYTDTQYF
>TRBJ2-7|TRBD2|TRBV11-3|once
TGTGCCAGCAGCTCGCCAAGCGGGAGCTCCTACGAGCAGTACTTC
CASSSPSGSSYEQYF
>TRBJ2-3|TRBD2|TRBV5-4|NA
TGTGCCAGCAGCCCACGACTAGCGGGAGTGATAGATACGCAGTATTTT
CASSPRLAGVIDTQYF
>TRBJ2-1|TRBD2|TRBV5-1|NA
TGCGCCAGCGAGCTTGGAATAGCGGGGTACAATGAGCAGTTCTTC
CASELGIAGYNEQFF
>TRBJ2-7|TRBD1|TRBV4-3|NA
TGCGCCAGCAGCCTCCGGGACAGAGCCTACGAGCAGTACTTC
CASSLRDRAYEQYF